The present T cell receptor (beta chain) was sequenced within a study of patients and donors after allogeneic stem cell transplantation. TCRdb called the RT-PCR reads again in MiXCR, with one record for every CDR3 protein. The profile shows tens of thousands of distinct CDR3 sequences, approximately 49% of them singletons. CDR3 length: 15 residues. In germline, CDR1 is SGHAT, CDR2 FQNNGV. J was trimmed by 7 bases and V by 2 bases; bases with no gene match: 8. The chain uses TRBV11-2 and TRBJ1-5; 7 bases fit TRBD1. The source of this sequence is a human donor who was either an allogeneic HSCT recipient or a stem cell or donor lymphocyte infusion donor (not recorded which). It is not recorded whose cells these are; they may come from a transplant donor. Specimen: blood, either unsorted or a sorted T cell fraction (not recorded which). CDR3 sequence (DNA): TGTGCCAGCAGCTTACTCCAGGGGGTAGGGCAGCCCCAGCATTTT. It is translated as CASSLLQGVGQPQHF.